This entry describes one T cell receptor (beta chain). Through a sample-barcoded 5' primer and a J-beta primer mix, a second PCR was run for about 6 to 12 cycles. TCRdb analysed the 5' RACE reads with MiXCR anew, one entry per CDR3 protein. The sample gives some 790,000 distinct CDR3 sequences, around 26% of which show up once; 17% is in the top ten. This record comes from a study of blood T cells in healthy people across ages. The TCR sequence derives from an elderly woman in good health. The sequenced material came from blood.

The CDR3 here is CASGEEGGDEQFF. In DNA form, the CDR3 reads TGTGCCAGCGGGGAGGAGGGGGGGGACGAGCAGTTCTTC. V gene TRBV2 combines with J gene TRBJ2-1, with D possibly being TRBD2 (7 bases). The CDR3 totals 13 residues. Per the germline V gene, CDR1 is SNHLY and CDR2 is FYNNEI. The V and J ends lost 8 bases and 10 bases respectively, with 18 bases between them.